One and the same sample provided the 25 T cell receptor beta chains below, sequenced in a study of blood T cell repertoires in COVID-19. Method: immunoSEQ multiplex PCR; TCRdb's copy keeps in-frame clones and lacks some. The table includes about 160,000 clones, 79% detected once. Material: peripheral blood. These receptors all stem from an older woman with COVID-19, enrolled during active disease.

The J gene is TRBJ2-5, the V gene TRBV19; a possible D gene is TRBD1 (5 bases). CDR1 is LNHDA and CDR2 is SQIVND in the germline V gene (reference sequence). V was cut by 0 bases and J by 3 bases, with 17 bases left in between. The CDR3 has 17 amino acids. CDR3 sequence (DNA): TGTGCCAGTAGTATAGATGCCCAGGGATCATACGAAGAGACCCAGTACTTC. Translated, it gives CASSIDAQGSYEETQYF.

V and J are TRBV27 and TRBJ1-2, with TRBD1 matching over 7 bases. V dropped 5 bases and J dropped 8; count of bases not matched to a gene: 14. In germline, CDR1 is MNHEY, CDR2 SMNVEV (reference sequence). The CDR3 totals 15 residues. In DNA form, the CDR3 reads TGTGCCAGCAGTCAATTGGGGACAGCTGGTCGGGGCTACACCTTC. Translation gives CASSQLGTAGRGYTF.

This clone was recorded a few times. The genes are TRBV18 and TRBJ2-7, with 8 bases that match TRBD1. The ends lost 5 bases at V and 2 bases at J; junction bases unmatched: 5. Germline lookup yields CDR1 KGHSH and CDR2 LQKENI. The CDR3 has 14 residues. The CDR3 DNA is TGTGCCAGCTCATCACAGGGACAGGCCTACGAGCAGTACTTC. The encoded protein is CASSSQGQAYEQYF.

This clone occurred once. This sequence joins TRBV27 and TRBJ2-1, with TRBD2 matching 8 bases. From germline, CDR1 is MNHEY and CDR2 SMNVEV (reference sequence). The ends lost 2 bases at V and 5 bases at J; junction bases unmatched: 5. The CDR3 has 15 residues. CDR3 bases: TGTGCCAGCAGTTTAACTAGCGGTACTCACAATGAGCAGTTCTTC. Its protein is CASSLTSGTHNEQFF.

The J gene is TRBJ2-1, the V gene TRBV7-3, with 9 bases that match TRBD1. The germline V gene encodes CDR1 SGHTA and CDR2 FQGTGA. This CDR3 is built from 16 residues. V trimming: 5 bases; J trimming: 5 bases; junction bases outside the gene matches: 10. In DNA form, the CDR3 reads TGTGCCAGCAGCCACCTGGGGACAGGGTTTGACAATGAGCAGTTCTTC. Translation gives CASSHLGTGFDNEQFF.

This clone has a handful of counts. The chain combines TRBV4-3 with TRBJ1-5, with D unresolved. Germline assignment: CDR1 LGHNA and CDR2 YSLEER. The CDR3 has 18 amino acids. The V and J ends lost 0 bases and 0 bases respectively, with 15 bases between them. This chain's CDR3 is CASSQDLLTVTSNQPQHF. DNA of the CDR3: TGCGCCAGCAGCCAAGATCTTCTGACTGTGACTAGCAATCAGCCCCAGCATTTT.

The chain joins TRBV7-3 to TRBJ2-1; 8 bases agree with TRBD1. Germline V gene data show CDR1 as SGHTA and CDR2 as FQGTGA. CDR3 length equals 17 residues. V lost 2 bases, J lost 5 bases, and 11 bases stayed unmatched. CDR3 nucleotide sequence: TGTGCCAGCAGCTTAGGACCCAGACAGGGGAACCACAATGAGCAGTTCTTC. Translation: CASSLGPRQGNHNEQFF.

The rearrangement uses TRBV19 and TRBJ2-2, with 8 nucleotides matching TRBD1. Germline assignment: CDR1 LNHDA and CDR2 SQIVND (reference sequence). The CDR3 sequence is 15 residues long. After removal of 7 bases from V and 4 bases from J, the junction contained 8 bases not matched to a gene. DNA of the CDR3: TGTGCCAGTACCGTCCGGACAGGGCTCACCGGGGAGCTGTTTTTT. This codes for CASTVRTGLTGELFF.

This clone occurred a few times. The gene calls are TRBV4-3 and TRBJ1-4; D is unclear. Germline CDR1 LGHNA, CDR2 YSLEER. The CDR3 is made up of 16 amino acids. V lost 2 bases, J lost 1 base, and 11 bases lay in between. In nucleotides, the CDR3 is TGCGCCAGCAGCCAACGAGCACTTGGAACTAATGAAAAACTGTTTTTT. It encodes CASSQRALGTNEKLFF.

The J gene is TRBJ2-7, the V gene TRBV4-1; a weak D match, TRBD1 (5 bases). The CDR3 loop spans 17 amino acids. Germline V gene lookup returns CDR1 MGHRA and CDR2 YSYEKL. V shed 4 bases and J shed 3 bases, with 22 bases lying between them. CDR3 protein: CASSLTLISRGNYEQYF. Here the CDR3 DNA reads TGCGCCAGCAGCCTCACCCTGATTTCTAGGGGAAACTACGAGCAGTACTTC.

There are a few counts of this clone. The rearrangement uses TRBV5-1 and TRBJ2-3, with D possibly TRBD2 on 6 matching bases. Trimming stripped 3 bases from V and 0 bases from J, with 11 bases between. Germline V CDR1 and CDR2: SGHRS, YFSETQ. The CDR3 loop spans 15 amino acids. The CDR3 region is CASSSTGESTDTQYF. CDR3 in DNA: TGCGCCAGCAGCTCAACGGGGGAAAGCACAGATACGCAGTATTTT.

The sample holds a few counts of this clone. The chain is built from TRBV29-1 and TRBJ1-2; D perhaps matches TRBD1 (5 bases). Germline-derived CDR1 and CDR2 are SQVTM and ANQGSEA. The CDR3 runs to 14 residues. V lost 3 bases and J 4 bases, leaving 15 bases between the germline ends. Here the CDR3 reads CSVDPGGDAYGYTF. The CDR3 region has the DNA TGCAGCGTTGACCCCGGGGGGGATGCCTATGGCTACACCTTC. The full variable domain, with the rest looked up from reference TRBV29-1 and TRBJ1-2, is SAVISQKPSRDICQRGTSLTIQCQVDSQVTMMFWYRQQPGQSLTLIATANQGSEATYESGFVIDKFPISRPNLTFSTLTVSNMSPEDSSIYLCSVDPGGDAYGYTFGSGTRLTVV.

The CDR3 is CASSLLGTSGTDEQFF. CDR3 nucleotide sequence: TGTGCCAGCAGTTTATTGGGGACTAGCGGGACCGATGAGCAGTTCTTC. The chain is built from TRBV27 and TRBJ2-1; 13 bases map to TRBD2. V lost 1 base to trimming and J lost 8 bases; unmatched junction nucleotides: 5. Germline CDR1 is MNHEY and CDR2 is SMNVEV (reference sequence). The CDR3 covers 16 residues.

The V gene is TRBV2, the J gene TRBJ2-1, with D possibly TRBD2 on 5 matching bases. V lost 8 bases and J 4 bases, leaving 6 bases between the germline ends. Germline lookup yields CDR1 SNHLY and CDR2 FYNNEI. The length of the CDR3 is 11 residues. The CDR3 DNA sequence: TGTGCCAGCCGGGGTTACAATGAGCAGTTCTTC. Translating it yields CASRGYNEQFF.

This clone was picked up a small number of times. This rearrangement joins TRBV6-5 to TRBJ2-6; TRBD1 agrees at 7 bases. The CDR3 consists of 14 residues. V gave up 6 bases and J gave up 1 base; unmatched junction bases: 0. Germline-derived CDR1 and CDR2 are MNHEY and SVGAGI. The CDR3 DNA follows: TGTGCCAGCAGGACAGGGTCTGGGGCCAACGTCCTGACTTTC. Translating it yields CASRTGSGANVLTF.

The CDR3 spells CASSDGQGSGETQYF. The DNA of the CDR3 is TGTGCCAGCAGTGATGGACAGGGGAGTGGTGAGACCCAGTACTTC. J is TRBJ2-5 and V is TRBV6-2 or TRBV6-3, with 9 nucleotides matching TRBD1. Germline assignment: CDR1 MNHEY and CDR2 SVGEGT. V shed 5 bases, J shed 5 bases, and the junction held 9 bases outside the gene matches. The CDR3 is 15 residues long.

On this clone: One end of the junction fails to match germline, which may point to a read error. The rearrangement uses TRBV6-5 and TRBJ1-2, with 10 positions matching TRBD1. Germline V CDR1 and CDR2: MNHEY, SVGAGI. The CDR3 covers 14 residues. The CDR3 region has the DNA TGTGCCAGCAGTTACTCGCATGGGACAGGGGTCTCCCATTTC. Translation gives CASSYSHGTGVSHF.

In nucleotides, the CDR3 is TGTGCCAGCAGCTTAGGGACAAGAACCGGGGAGCTGTTTTTT. It codes for CASSLGTRTGELFF. The rearrangement joins TRBV7-2 to TRBJ2-2; possibly TRBD1 for D (5 bases). The germline V and J ends were trimmed by 1 base and 5 bases, with 8 bases remaining between them. The CDR3 runs 14 residues. CDR1 SGHTA and CDR2 FQGNSA come from the germline V gene.

V is TRBV7-9 and J is TRBJ1-4; unclear D gene. CDR1 and CDR2 from the germline V gene are SEHNR and FQNEAQ (reference sequence). The CDR3 has 16 residues. The ends were cut back, 5 bases at V and 8 bases at J, with 21 bases in the middle. The CDR3, as DNA: TGTGCCAGCAGCCCTGATGGGAGCCGGGATGACGAAAAACTGTTTTTT. This codes for CASSPDGSRDDEKLFF.

This clone has only a few counts. The chain carries TRBV2 and TRBJ2-7; no definite D call. Germline CDR1 SNHLY, CDR2 FYNNEI. The CDR3 is made up of 14 amino acids. The ends were cut back, 4 bases at V and 0 bases at J, with 10 bases in the middle. The CDR3 sequence is CASSVMSYSYEQYV. CDR3 nucleotides: TGTGCCAGCAGTGTGATGAGTTACTCCTACGAGCAGTACGTC.

The chain couples TRBV20-1 to TRBJ2-1; a possible D gene is TRBD1 (5 bases). Trimming shortened V by 4 bases and J by 11 bases, and 9 bases separated the two germline ends. CDR1 and CDR2 from the germline V gene are DFQATT and SNEGSKA (reference sequence). This CDR3 contains 10 residues. DNA of the CDR3: TGCAGTGCTAAGGACACAAAGCAGTTCTTC. Encoded protein: CSAKDTKQFF.

The V call is TRBV20-1, the J call TRBJ1-6, with 9 bases aligning to TRBD1. The CDR3 is made up of 15 amino acids. With 5 bases clipped from V and 7 bases from J, the junction kept 9 bases outside the gene matches. Germline CDR1 and CDR2: DFQATT and SNEGSKA (reference sequence). The CDR3 DNA is TGCAGTGCTGGTGGGGACAGGGTAGACAATTCACCCCTCCACTTT. Protein sequence: CSAGGDRVDNSPLHF.

The chain employs TRBV11-3 and TRBJ2-3, with 10 positions matching TRBD2. CDR1 is SGHNT, CDR2 YENEEA, per germline. The V and J ends lost 5 bases and 4 bases, in that order; junction bases with no gene match: 6. This CDR3 has 15 amino acids. CDR3 in DNA: TGTGCCAGCAGCGGGAGCGGGGGGGCCTCAGATACGCAGTATTTT. Residues: CASSGSGGASDTQYF.

This clone came up many times. The CDR3 protein is CAEPGLSSYEQYF. The CDR3 nucleotides are TGTGCCGAACCGGGACTAAGCTCCTACGAGCAGTACTTC. V is TRBV28 and J is TRBJ2-7; 7 nucleotides agree with TRBD2. This CDR3 contains 13 residues. V was clipped by 11 bases and J by 0 bases; unmatched bases: 7. Germline CDR1 is MDHEN and CDR2 is SYDVKM. The whole variable domain, remainder taken from reference TRBV28 and TRBJ2-7, is DVKVTQSSRYLVKRTGEKVFLECVQDMDHENMFWYRQDPGLGLRLIYFSYDVKMKEKGDIPEGYSVSREKKERFSLILESASTNQTSMYLCAEPGLSSYEQYFGPGTRLTVT.

This chain links TRBV9 with TRBJ2-1, with 10 bases that match TRBD2. The CDR3 is 14 residues long. The trim removed 2 bases at V and 7 bases at J, leaving 3 bases unmatched. CDR1 and CDR2 (germline): SGDLS, YYNGEE. The DNA for the CDR3 is TGTGCCAGCAGCGTTGGACTAGCGGCGAATGAGCAGTTCTTC. This translates into CASSVGLAANEQFF.